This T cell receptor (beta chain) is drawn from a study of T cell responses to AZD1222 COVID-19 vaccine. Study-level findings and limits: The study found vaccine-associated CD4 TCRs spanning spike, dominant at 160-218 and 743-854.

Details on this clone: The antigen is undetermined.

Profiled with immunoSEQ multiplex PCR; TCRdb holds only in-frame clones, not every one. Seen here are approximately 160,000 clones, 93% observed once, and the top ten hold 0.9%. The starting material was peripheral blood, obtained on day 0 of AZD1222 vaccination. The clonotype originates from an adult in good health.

CDR3: CASSLQGVLNTEAFF. CDR3 nucleotide sequence: TGTGCCAGTAGTTTACAGGGGGTGTTGAACACTGAAGCTTTCTTT. The J gene is TRBJ1-1, the V gene TRBV19, with 8 nucleotides matching TRBD1. V was clipped by 5 bases and J by 0 bases; unmatched bases: 5. This CDR3 spans 15 amino acids. Germline values: CDR1 LNHDA, CDR2 SQIVND (reference sequence).